The rows below give T cell receptor beta chains drawn from one sample of a study of CD8 T cells in ankylosing spondylitis. TCRdb analysed the 5' RACE reads with MiXCR anew, one entry per CDR3 protein. This sample carries approximately 220,000 distinct CDR3 sequences, about 10% of them seen once, and the ten largest clones take roughly 23%. The specimen sequenced was blood, either unsorted or a sorted T cell fraction (not recorded which). The receptors stem from a male donor with ankylosing spondylitis or in good health (not recorded which). CDR3s include the opening cysteine and the closing phenylalanine or tryptophan. D genes are given only for firm matches. Clone size is stated in some rows and not others, as once, few, many or a class when expanded.

clone_size	v_call	j_call	d_call	cdr3_length	cdr3_nt	cdr3_aa
many	TRBV6-5	TRBJ2-5	-	14	TGTGCCAGCAGTTTGGGGGGGGCCCAAGAGACCCAGTACTTC	CASSLGGAQETQYF
many	TRBV24-1	TRBJ1-1	-	13	TGTGCCACCAGTGCTACTTGGAACACTGAAGCTTTCTTT	CATSATWNTEAFF
many	TRBV7-2	TRBJ2-7	-	14	TGTGCCAGCAGCCCATACTCGGGCGCCTACGAGCAGTACTTC	CASSPYSGAYEQYF
many	TRBV5-1	TRBJ2-3	TRBD1	15	TGCGCCAGCAGCTCCGGGACAGGGGGATCAGATACGCAGTATTTT	CASSSGTGGSDTQYF
-	TRBV7-2	TRBJ2-1	TRBD2	15	TGTGCCAGCAGCTTATCAGCTAGCGGCGCGCCGGGGCAGTTCTTC	CASSLSASGAPGQFF
many	TRBV6-1	TRBJ1-1	-	13	TGTGCCAGCAGTCGGAGCTGGAGCGCTGAAGCTTTCTTT	CASSRSWSAEAFF
many	TRBV10-3	TRBJ2-6	-	14	TGTGCCATCATGTCAGGGGCTGGGGCCAACGTCCTGACTTTC	CAIMSGAGANVLTF
few	TRBV9	TRBJ1-2	-	13	TGTGCCAGCAGCGTCGACCCTCCTGCGGGCTACACCTTC	CASSVDPPAGYTF
many	TRBV12-3/TRBV12-4	TRBJ2-5	TRBD1	14	TGTGCCAGCAGTTCCTACAGGGGGAAGGAGACCCAGTACTTC	CASSSYRGKETQYF
many	TRBV6-1	TRBJ2-7	-	13	TGTGCCAGCAGTAAACAGCCCTCCTACGAGCAGTACTTC	CASSKQPSYEQYF
many	TRBV5-6	TRBJ1-1	TRBD1	15	TGTGCCAGCAGCTACACCGGGACAGGGGGTAGGGAAGCTTTCTTT	CASSYTGTGGREAFF
-	TRBV7-9	TRBJ2-7	-	14	TGTGCCAGCGAAAGTGGGGGGCCGATGTACGAGCAGTACTTC	CASESGGPMYEQYF
few	TRBV20-1	TRBJ2-1	TRBD1	17	TGCAGTGCTAGGCCGCCTGGGACAGGGGGGGATTACAATGAGCAGTTCTTC	CSARPPGTGGDYNEQFF
many	TRBV5-6	TRBJ2-2	-	15	TGTGCCAGCAGCTTGGAGGCCAGAAACACCGGGGAGCTGTTTTTT	CASSLEARNTGELFF
many	TRBV18	TRBJ2-3	-	18	TGTGCCAGCTCACCGTTGAACCACTTCTGGGGTGGGACAGATACGCAGTATTTT	CASSPLNHFWGGTDTQYF
many	TRBV11-3	TRBJ2-2	-	13	TGTGCCAGCAGCCGAACGGCGGGCGGGGAGCTGTTTTTT	CASSRTAGGELFF
many	TRBV7-6	TRBJ2-5	-	14	TGTGCCAGCAGCCCTAACCCTCAGAAAGAGACCCAGTACTTC	CASSPNPQKETQYF
many	TRBV7-2	TRBJ2-2	-	15	TGTGCCAGCAGCTTGGCAGGGATTTTCACCGGGGAGCTGTTTTTT	CASSLAGIFTGELFF
many	TRBV20-1	TRBJ2-5	TRBD1	16	TGCAGTGCTAGTCGGGACAGGGGGCTTGTTCAAGAGACCCAGTACTTC	CSASRDRGLVQETQYF
-	TRBV7-9	TRBJ2-3	-	13	TGTGCCAGCAGCTTAGTTCTAGGGGATACGCAGTATTTT	CASSLVLGDTQYF
few	TRBV6-1	TRBJ2-3	-	16	TGTGCCAGCAGAGACTACAGGGAAGAGGGCACAGATACGCAGTATTTT	CASRDYREEGTDTQYF
many	TRBV20-1	TRBJ2-3	-	14	TGCAGTGCTAGAACCTGGGACAACACAGATACGCAGTATTTT	CSARTWDNTDTQYF
few	TRBV5-1	TRBJ2-1	-	13	TGCGCCAGCAGCAACTCCGGGGGAAATGAGCAGTTCTTC	CASSNSGGNEQFF
many	TRBV5-1	TRBJ2-7	-	12	TGCGCCAGCAGCTTGGAGGGCTACGAGCAGTACTTC	CASSLEGYEQYF
many	TRBV6-6	TRBJ1-5	-	13	TGTGCCAGCAGTGGGAATAGCAATCAGCCCCAGCATTTT	CASSGNSNQPQHF
-	TRBV7-9	TRBJ2-2	-	12	TGTTCCAGCAGCTTAGCGATAAGGGAGCTGTTTTTT	CSSSLAIRELFF
many	TRBV9	TRBJ2-1	TRBD2	18	TGTGCCAGCAGCGCTTACATGGGGCTAGCGGGGGGTTACCCTGAGCAGTTCTTC	CASSAYMGLAGGYPEQFF